A single sample gave rise to the 12 T cell receptor beta chains below, sequenced in a study of cytomegalovirus exposure and HLA in healthy donors. Researchers ran the PCR with 60 Vbeta and 13 Jbeta primers. This table comes from immunoSEQ multiplex PCR, and its TCRdb copy is limited to in-frame clones, with some not included. The sample holds some 150,000 clones, around 82% seen once. Source material: PBMCs. These receptors came from a man in his forties or fifties in good health and CMV-seronegative.

V and J are TRBV2 and TRBJ1-5, with a weak D call TRBD1 (6 bases). This CDR3 region has 13 residues. Trimming shortened V by 5 bases and J by 6 bases, and 11 bases separated the two germline ends. Germline CDR1 SNHLY, CDR2 FYNNEI. The CDR3 loop reads CASSYKDSQPQHF. CDR3 coding DNA: TGTGCCAGCAGTTATAAGGACAGTCAGCCCCAGCATTTT.

This rearrangement joins TRBV29-1 to TRBJ1-5; D may be TRBD1 (5 bases). CDR3 length equals 12 residues. The ends were cut back, 4 bases at V and 2 bases at J, with 6 bases in the middle. Germline assignment: CDR1 SQVTM and CDR2 ANQGSEA. The CDR3 region is CSVVQGNQPQHF. CDR3 DNA sequence: TGCAGCGTTGTACAGGGCAATCAGCCCCAGCATTTT.

The V and J genes are TRBV4-1 and TRBJ2-5; a possible D gene is TRBD2 (7 bases). There are 17 residues in the CDR3. V was pared by 0 bases and J by 5 bases, with 19 bases between. Germline loops: CDR1 MGHRA, CDR2 YSYEKL. This CDR3 reads CASSQEASGGPRETQYF. The DNA for the CDR3 is TGCGCCAGCAGCCAAGAAGCCTCGGGGGGCCCGCGGGAGACCCAGTACTTC.

The chain has TRBV4-1 and TRBJ2-5; D is perhaps TRBD2 (6 bases). CDR3 size: 14 residues. Germline V CDR1 and CDR2: MGHRA, YSYEKL. Trimming left V 1 base short and J 3 bases short, with 9 bases between. This CDR3 is CASSQGTMEETQYF. CDR3 nucleotides: TGCGCCAGCAGCCAAGGGACTATGGAAGAGACCCAGTACTTC.

The V call is TRBV6-5, the J call TRBJ1-2; TRBD1 aligns across 7 bases. This CDR3 is 13 amino acids long. Germline values: CDR1 MNHEY, CDR2 SVGAGI. The V segment lost 6 bases and the J segment 6 bases; nucleotides outside the gene matches: 7. The CDR3 loop is CASSRTGDHGYTF. The CDR3 DNA reads TGTGCCAGCAGCCGAACAGGGGATCATGGCTACACCTTC.

Only one count was recorded for this clone. V and J are TRBV5-4 and TRBJ2-2; 7 bases map to TRBD1. Germline trimming cut 4 bases from V and 1 base from J; bases unmatched to any gene: 7. Germline CDR1 reads SGHNT; CDR2 reads YYREEE (reference sequence). This CDR3 comprises 16 residues. The CDR3 region is CASSTQTGRNTGELFF. CDR3 coding DNA: TGTGCCAGCAGCACCCAGACAGGGCGGAACACCGGGGAGCTGTTTTTT.

In this sample, this clone turned up once. The V call is TRBV5-1, the J call TRBJ1-2; TRBD1 matches 8 bases. The V gene end was trimmed by 4 bases and the J gene end by 0 bases; junction bases not matched to a gene: 17. Germline V CDR1 and CDR2: SGHRS, YFSETQ. CDR3 length equals 19 residues. The CDR3 region has the DNA TGCGCCAGCAGCCCTAGGGGCAGGGACAGGACTACGTCTAACTATGGCTACACCTTC. Translating gives CASSPRGRDRTTSNYGYTF. The entire variable domain, with the rest obtained from reference TRBV5-1 and TRBJ1-2, is as follows: KAGVTQTPRYLIKTRGQQVTLSCSPISGHRSVSWYQQTPGQGLQFLFEYFSETQRNKGNFPGRFSGRQFSNSRSEMNVSTLELGDSALYLCASSPRGRDRTTSNYGYTFGSGTRLTVV.

The V and J genes are TRBV5-1 and TRBJ2-5; weak D call: TRBD1 (6 bases). In germline, CDR1 is SGHRS, CDR2 YFSETQ. V lost 2 bases and J 1 base, leaving 15 bases between the germline ends. The CDR3 extends over 16 amino acids. The CDR3 spells CASSFHTGTSQETQYF. The DNA of the CDR3 is TGCGCCAGCAGCTTTCATACCGGGACATCCCAAGAGACCCAGTACTTC.

V usage is TRBV7-9 and J usage is TRBJ1-4; D is unclear. The germline V gene has CDR1 SEHNR and CDR2 FQNEAQ (reference sequence). There are 12 residues in the CDR3. V was pared by 6 bases and J by 6 bases, with 8 bases between. CDR3 DNA: TGTGCCAGCAGTCGACTAGATGAAAAACTGTTTTTT. Translated: CASSRLDEKLFF.

This clone appeared a few times. This sequence joins TRBV7-2 and TRBJ1-1; no clear D gene. This CDR3 has 15 amino acids. Germline V gene data show CDR1 as SGHTA and CDR2 as FQGNSA. Trimming took off 2 bases at V and 2 bases at J, with 12 bases between the two ends. In DNA form, the CDR3 reads TGTGCCAGCAGCTTAATCCCGACGGGTAACACTGAAGCTTTCTTT. Protein product: CASSLIPTGNTEAFF.

This chain connects TRBV12-5 to TRBJ2-7; no clear D gene. Trimming removed 2 bases from V and 6 bases from J, with 14 bases in between. In germline, CDR1 is LGHNT, CDR2 FRNRAP. CDR3 size: 14 residues. The CDR3 coding sequence is TGTGCTAGTGGTTTGTCGGGTTCTCCTCCCGAGCAGTACTTC. It specifies CASGLSGSPPEQYF. Drawing the rest from reference TRBV12-5 and TRBJ2-7, the complete variable domain is DARVTQTPRHKVTEMGQEVTMRCQPILGHNTVFWYRQTMMQGLELLAYFRNRAPLDDSGMPKDRFSAEMPDATLATLKIQPSEPRDSAVYFCASGLSGSPPEQYFGPGTRLTVT.

The rearrangement uses TRBV7-3 and TRBJ2-1, with 8 bases that match TRBD2. The CDR3 spans 16 residues. The V gene's germline CDR1 is SGHTA and CDR2 FQGTGA. The J segment lost 0 bases and the V segment lost 5 bases, leaving 6 bases of the junction unmatched. Written as DNA, the CDR3 is TGTGCCAGCAGCCCGGGACTAGGGTACTCCTACAATGAGCAGTTCTTC. It is translated as CASSPGLGYSYNEQFF.